This T cell receptor beta chain was captured in a study of CD8+CD57+ T cells in acquired aplastic anemia. At the level of the study: Yields of DNA that came from sorted CD4+ and CD8+ cells averaged roughly 3.3 ug. General observations from the study: The study identified roughly 29 CD8+ CDR3 sequences shared by patients and controls. Statistical testing detected no significant gap in CD8+ Simpson's diversity between patients and controls.

Template material for TCR beta VDJ and CDR3 profiling consisted of genomic DNA. Each CDR3 protein gets one entry after TCRdb re-called the reads with MiXCR. The sample records 200,000 to 250,000 distinct CDR3 sequences, 55% to 65% being singletons. Points on this clonotype: Antigen specificity is unknown.

The sequenced patients had an expansion of CD8+CD57+ cells seen by flow cytometry. Blood was sampled before the patients had received any therapy. The CDR3 is made up of 11 amino acids. Trimming shortened V by 3 bases and J by 7 bases, and 5 bases separated the two germline ends. Germline lookup yields CDR1 KGHDR and CDR2 SFDVKD. The origin of this receptor is a human donor with aplastic anemia. Sequenced: sorted CD4+, CD8+, or CD8+CD57+ T cells (not recorded which) from PBMCs. The rearrangement uses TRBV24-1 and TRBJ1-2; tentative D call: TRBD1 (5 bases). The chain's CDR3 is CATSDGGGYTF. CDR3 DNA sequence: TGTGCCACCAGTGATGGGGGTGGCTACACCTTC.